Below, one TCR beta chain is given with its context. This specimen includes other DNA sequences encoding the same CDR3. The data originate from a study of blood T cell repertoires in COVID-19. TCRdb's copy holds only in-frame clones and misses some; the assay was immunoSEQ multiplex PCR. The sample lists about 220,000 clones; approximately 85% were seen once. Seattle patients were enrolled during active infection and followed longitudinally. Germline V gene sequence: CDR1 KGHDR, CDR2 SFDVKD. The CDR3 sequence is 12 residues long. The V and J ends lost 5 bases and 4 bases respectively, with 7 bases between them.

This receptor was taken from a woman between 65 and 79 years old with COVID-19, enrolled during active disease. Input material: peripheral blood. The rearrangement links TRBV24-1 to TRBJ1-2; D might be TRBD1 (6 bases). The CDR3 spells CATSVDSYGYTF. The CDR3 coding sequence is TGTGCCACCAGTGTGGACAGCTATGGCTACACCTTC.